This T cell receptor (beta chain) emerged from a study of OX40 agonist ivuxolimab in advanced cancers. Study background: Intravenous ivuxolimab at 0.01 to 10 mg/kg was given to patients every 2 weeks.

This CDR3 spans 13 amino acids. The V end was cut by 1 base, the J end by 7 bases, with 12 bases between. Per the germline V gene, CDR1 is GTSNPN and CDR2 is SVGIG (reference sequence). Profiled with immunoSEQ multiplex PCR; TCRdb holds only in-frame clones, not every one. The sample has around 94,000 clones, approximately 85% seen once. Blood sampling took place at baseline, cycle 4 day 1, and cycle 7 day 1. The sequence came from an adult with an advanced solid tumor such as melanoma, head and neck, liver or kidney cancer. The rearrangement uses TRBV30 and TRBJ2-3, with D perhaps TRBD1 (5 bases). Sequencing was performed on CD4+ or CD8+ T cells sorted from blood, taken in a trial of the OX40 agonist ivuxolimab. As DNA, the CDR3 is TGTGCCTGGAGTGGGGGTCAGGGTTATACGCAGTATTTT. Protein sequence: CAWSGGQGYTQYF. Full variable domain (remainder filled in from reference TRBV30 and TRBJ2-3): SQTIHQWPATLVQPVGSPLSLECTVEGTSNPNLYWYRQAAGRGLQLLFYSVGIGQISSEVPQNLSASRPQDRQFILSSKKLLLSDSGFYLCAWSGGQGYTQYFGPGTRLTVL.